This T cell receptor (beta chain) was recovered during a study of T cell responses to AZD1222 COVID-19 vaccine. Broader study findings: White British donors predominated, females outnumbered males, and clonal diversity was possibly underestimated. Variant regions that are unmutated are reportedly the target of nearly half of spike-specific TCRs.

Profiled with immunoSEQ multiplex PCR; TCRdb holds only in-frame clones, not every one. The top ten clones hold approximately 1.6% of a sample with around 140,000 clones, roughly 90% of them seen once. Both about-4-week and about-12-week second-dose recipients were combined. This CDR3 is 15 amino acids long. Trimming shortened V by 0 bases and J by 0 bases, and 6 bases separated the two germline ends. Germline-derived CDR1 and CDR2 are MNHEY and SVGAGI. A note on this clone: Its target is not known.

This clonotype originated in an adult who received the AZD1222 COVID-19 vaccine. The source was peripheral blood, collected 28 days after the second AZD1222 dose. This chain joins TRBV6-5 and TRBJ1-5; the D is unclear. The CDR3 coding sequence is TGTGCCAGCAGTTACTCCCCTTATAGCAATCAGCCCCAGCATTTT. It is translated as CASSYSPYSNQPQHF.